This entry is about one T cell receptor (beta chain). Germline values: CDR1 SGDLS, CDR2 YYNGEE. There are 14 residues in the CDR3. Trimming pared 4 bases from V and 5 bases from J, leaving 15 bases between. As originally analysed: Scientists estimated how many nucleated cells there were by amplifying reference gene primers. TCRdb's table, derived via immunoSEQ multiplex PCR, lists solely in-frame clones and lacks some. Clone size and V and J calls were adopted from that table, with D and trimming inferred from the DNA. The profile shows more than 85,000 clones, approximately 91% of them singletons. This record comes from a study of blood T cell repertoires in COVID-19.

This TCR was recovered from a woman aged 55-70 years with acute or convalescent COVID-19. The sample comprised peripheral blood. V is TRBV9 and J is TRBJ1-2; the D gene is possibly TRBD1 (5 bases). CDR3 sequence (DNA): TGTGCCAGCAGCTCATGGGACTCTCCTTATGGCTACACCTTC. This encodes CASSSWDSPYGYTF.